What follows describes a single T cell receptor (beta chain). CDR3 length: 19 amino acids. V lost 3 bases to trimming and J lost 4 bases; unmatched junction nucleotides: 13. The germline CDR1 and CDR2 sequences are SGHRS and YFSETQ. How the authors handled the data: Using reference gene primer amplification, nucleated cell counts were estimated. Profiling relied on immunoSEQ multiplex PCR, and the TCRdb table lists in-frame clones only, not all of them. V and J calls and clone size are copied from that table; D and trimming were computed from the DNA. The data contain about 170,000 clones, approximately 84% of them seen just once; the ten biggest clones take up roughly 11%. The data originate from a study of blood T cell repertoires in COVID-19. Whole-study context: Acute and convalescent COVID-19 samples came from the United States, Italy and Spain. The analysed material was cDNA or gDNA that came from T cells, B-cell-depleted T cells, or PBMCs.

This receptor was identified in a man aged 65-85 years with active or convalescent COVID-19. Material: peripheral blood. The V call is TRBV5-1, the J call TRBJ2-2, with 12 bases identical to TRBD1. As DNA, the CDR3 is TGCGCCAGCAGCTCACTCCGGGACAGGGGGCGTGAGGGCACCGGGGAGCTGTTTTTT. It specifies CASSSLRDRGREGTGELFF.